This T cell receptor beta chain was captured in a study of CD8 T cells in Susac syndrome. Study-level information: The sequenced Susac syndrome patients included about six who had clinically active disease and under ten who were in remission. Intravenous immunoglobulin alone or corticosteroids were being given to patients with Susac syndrome at blood draw, unless they were therapy-naive.

This clonotype was detected a few times. The length of the CDR3 is 14 residues. After removal of 4 bases from V and 8 bases from J, the junction contained 7 bases not matched to a gene. RNA in amounts of about 0.5 to 1 ug was reverse transcribed with random hexamers. One entry per CDR3 protein results from TCRdb running MiXCR on the immunoSEQ multiplex PCR reads. Of around 200,000 distinct CDR3 sequences in the sample, about 94% were seen once. CD8+ and CD4+ T cells circulating in blood were sequenced for TCR beta. Recently defined diagnostic criteria for definite or probable disease were fulfilled by Susac syndrome patients.

The rearrangement links TRBV12-3 or TRBV12-4 to TRBJ1-2, with 10 bases identical to TRBD1. Sequenced sample: CD4+ T cells from PBMCs. This receptor was taken from a human donor with Susac syndrome. In DNA form, the CDR3 reads TGTGCCAGCAGTTCCAGAGGACAGGGGGACGGCTACACCTTC. Translation gives CASSSRGQGDGYTF.